The rows below give T cell receptor beta chains drawn from one sample of a study of blood T cell repertoires in COVID-19. Repertoires were generated with immunoSEQ multiplex PCR, while TCRdb's copy carries only in-frame clones and drops some. The data hold 150,000 to 200,000 clones, with roughly 80% observed a single time. The sample comprised PBMCs or T cells enriched from blood (not recorded which). The receptors come from a woman in her thirties or forties with acute COVID-19. CDR3s include the opening cysteine and the closing phenylalanine or tryptophan. The order of the fields is V gene, J gene, D gene, clone size, CDR3 protein, CDR3 DNA. D genes are given only for firm matches. Expanded clones are given a class, and other clones once, few, many or no size at all.

V: TRBV5-1
J: TRBJ1-2
D: .
size: .
CDR3: CASSSDSALGYTF
DNA: TGCGCCAGCAGCAGTGACAGCGCCCTCGGCTACACCTTC

V: TRBV21-1
J: TRBJ1-5
D: .
size: .
CDR3: CASSKGQGHSNQPQHF
DNA: TGTGCCAGCAGCAAAGGACAGGGGCATAGCAATCAGCCCCAGCATTTT

V: TRBV30
J: TRBJ2-4
D: .
size: once
CDR3: CARAGKADKNIQYF
DNA: TGTGCCCGCGCGGGGAAGGCGGACAAAAACATTCAGTACTTC

V: TRBV19
J: TRBJ2-7
D: TRBD2
size: .
CDR3: CASSQSGTSDSYEQYF
DNA: TGTGCCAGTAGCCAATCAGGGACTAGCGATTCCTACGAGCAGTACTTC

V: TRBV11-3
J: TRBJ2-6
D: TRBD1
size: .
CDR3: CASTRPPGGTGANVLTF
DNA: TGTGCCAGCACCAGACCCCCAGGGGGCACTGGGGCCAACGTCCTGACTTTC

V: TRBV7-3
J: TRBJ2-3
D: TRBD2
size: .
CDR3: CASSSGLVSDTQYF
DNA: TGTGCCAGCAGCTCAGGACTAGTCTCAGATACGCAGTATTTT

V: TRBV7-3
J: TRBJ2-5
D: TRBD1
size: .
CDR3: CASSLSGTGGRETQYF
DNA: TGTGCCAGCAGCTTATCCGGGACAGGGGGGCGGGAGACCCAGTACTTC

V: TRBV4-2
J: TRBJ2-1
D: .
size: .
CDR3: CASSLSLGGVNEQFF
DNA: TGTGCCAGCAGCCTTAGCCTGGGCGGGGTCAATGAGCAGTTCTTC

V: TRBV7-3
J: TRBJ2-3
D: TRBD1
size: .
CDR3: CASSTTGQPTDTQYF
DNA: TGTGCCAGCAGCACTACGGGACAGCCCACAGATACGCAGTATTTT

V: TRBV2
J: TRBJ1-1
D: .
size: .
CDR3: CASTSGGGGTEAFF
DNA: TGTGCCAGCACCTCGGGCGGGGGCGGCACTGAAGCTTTCTTT

V: TRBV19
J: TRBJ2-2
D: TRBD2
size: once
CDR3: CASSMVLAGAGELFF
DNA: TGTGCCAGTAGTATGGTGTTAGCGGGAGCCGGGGAGCTGTTTTTT

V: TRBV2
J: TRBJ2-6
D: .
size: many
CDR3: CASSEERPSGANVLTF
DNA: TGTGCCAGCAGTGAAGAGAGGCCTTCTGGGGCCAACGTCCTGACTTTC

V: TRBV29-1
J: TRBJ2-3
D: TRBD2
size: .
CDR3: CSVPLAGSTDTQYF
DNA: TGCAGCGTGCCCCTAGCGGGGTCCACAGATACGCAGTATTTT

V: TRBV5-6
J: TRBJ1-4
D: TRBD1
size: .
CDR3: CASSPPGQAQKLFF
DNA: TGTGCCAGCAGCCCACCGGGACAGGCCCAAAAACTGTTTTTT

V: TRBV19
J: TRBJ1-5
D: .
size: many
CDR3: CASSNLGGAQPQHF
DNA: TGTGCCAGTTCGAATCTGGGGGGGGCTCAGCCCCAGCATTTT

V: TRBV24-1
J: TRBJ2-3
D: .
size: .
CDR3: CATSDPRRGGADTQYF
DNA: TGTGCCACCAGTGATCCCCGGAGGGGAGGTGCAGATACGCAGTATTTT

V: TRBV12-5
J: TRBJ2-1
D: TRBD1
size: .
CDR3: CASGLLLNRGGNEQFF
DNA: TGTGCTAGTGGTTTGCTCCTGAACAGGGGCGGGAATGAGCAGTTCTTC

V: TRBV9
J: TRBJ2-2
D: TRBD2
size: few
CDR3: CASSVAEGGRAGELFF
DNA: TGTGCCAGCAGCGTAGCCGAGGGAGGGCGTGCCGGGGAGCTGTTTTTT

V: TRBV7-9
J: TRBJ2-3
D: .
size: .
CDR3: CASSQALDTQYF
DNA: TGTGCCAGCAGCCAGGCTTTGGATACGCAGTATTTT

V: TRBV10-3
J: TRBJ1-1
D: TRBD1
size: .
CDR3: CAIRRQGDTEAFF
DNA: TGTGCCATCAGACGCCAGGGGGACACTGAAGCTTTCTTT

V: TRBV7-3
J: TRBJ2-3
D: TRBD2
size: .
CDR3: CASSSTGTSGITDTQYF
DNA: TGTGCCAGCAGCTCTACCGGGACTAGCGGGATCACAGATACGCAGTATTTT

V: TRBV29-1
J: TRBJ1-1
D: TRBD1
size: .
CDR3: CSVKYRGGTEAFF
DNA: TGCAGCGTAAAATACAGGGGGGGCACTGAAGCTTTCTTT

V: TRBV6-5
J: TRBJ1-6
D: .
size: .
CDR3: CASSYGAGHNSPLHF
DNA: TGTGCCAGCAGTTACGGGGCAGGGCATAATTCACCCCTCCACTTT

V: TRBV19
J: TRBJ2-6
D: .
size: .
CDR3: CATGQSGANVLTF
DNA: TGTGCCACAGGGCAGTCTGGGGCCAACGTCCTGACTTTC

V: TRBV7-9
J: TRBJ2-1
D: TRBD2
size: .
CDR3: CASSLDSGRQDEQFF
DNA: TGTGCCAGCAGCTTAGATAGCGGGAGGCAGGATGAGCAGTTCTTC

V: TRBV2
J: TRBJ2-1
D: TRBD2
size: .
CDR3: CASRLGLAEYNEQFF
DNA: TGTGCCAGCAGGCTAGGACTAGCGGAGTACAATGAGCAGTTCTTC